The clone carrying this T cell receptor beta chain was counted between two and nine times. Its antigen is not known. The entry originates in a study of post-analysis software for immune sequencing data. About the research overall: The disease courses covered relapsing-remitting, secondary progressive and progressive-relapsing multiple sclerosis. Whole-study findings and limits: Strong same-batch co-clustering of samples appeared with F measure clustering. Multiple sclerosis was associated with a significant reduction in normalized Chao1 diversity relative to controls.

Incorporated into the TCR beta cDNA libraries were unique molecular identifiers, which served to reduce PCR and sequencing biases. There were about 0.85 to 11 million T cells, and 450,000 to 550,000 cDNA molecules came from them. TCRdb reprocessed the PCR reads with MiXCR, giving one entry per CDR3 protein. The sample has about half a million distinct CDR3 sequences; about a third are singletons. Sample: blood. This clonotype was obtained from a girl under 18 with multiple sclerosis.

The CDR3 DNA reads as TGTGCCAGTAGTGCGCATGGGTCGGGTGGCTACACCTTC. This translates into CASSAHGSGGYTF. The chain couples TRBV19 to TRBJ1-2; no firm D call. Trimming left V 5 bases short and J 7 bases short, with 14 bases between. Germline V CDR1 and CDR2: LNHDA, SQIVND (reference sequence). This CDR3 has 13 amino acids.